Reported below is one T cell receptor beta chain. This specimen belongs to a study of blood T cell repertoires in COVID-19. Overall study: Sources were T cells, B-cell-depleted T cells, or PBMCs; the material itself was cDNA or gDNA.

Germline loops: CDR1 MNHEY, CDR2 SVGEGT. The CDR3 totals 16 residues. The germline V and J ends were trimmed by 7 bases and 5 bases, with 24 bases remaining between them. Method: immunoSEQ multiplex PCR; TCRdb's copy keeps in-frame clones and lacks some. Of around 250,000 clones detected, 80% to 85% appear once; the ten largest clones hold approximately 4.8%. Sequences were obtained from peripheral blood. The sequence derives from a man aged 45-65 years with active or convalescent COVID-19. The chain employs TRBV6-2 or TRBV6-3 and TRBJ2-7, with D perhaps matching TRBD1 (5 bases). The CDR3 nucleotides read TGTGCCAGCACCCCATTGACAGTTGGCCCCTCTGACGAGCAGTACTTC. The encoded protein is CASTPLTVGPSDEQYF.